The clone carrying this T cell receptor (beta chain) was seen a few times. Its antigen remains unidentified. V lost 2 bases to trimming and J lost 8 bases; unmatched junction nucleotides: 14. Germline V lookup: CDR1 MNHEY, CDR2 SMNVEV (reference sequence). The CDR3 consists of 16 residues. The source of the sample is a study of T cell responses to AZD1222 COVID-19 vaccine. In the study overall: Some second doses came at about 4 weeks and others at about 12 weeks; these were pooled. General study points: Reports indicate that nearly half of spike-specific TCRs are directed at unmutated variant regions.

Generated by immunoSEQ multiplex PCR, the TCRdb table keeps only in-frame clones and is missing some. The repertoire holds about 100,000 clones, with about 87% as singletons. The chain has TRBV27 and TRBJ1-1, with TRBD1 matching 7 bases. The sequencing used peripheral blood, collected on day 0 of AZD1222 vaccination. The clonotype comes from an adult in good health. CDR3 DNA sequence: TGTGCCAGCAGTTTAAGTGCGGGCGTCGGGACAGTCGAAGCTTTCTTT. Translation gives CASSLSAGVGTVEAFF.